Shown below are 26 T cell receptor beta chains from a single sample sequenced in a study of regulatory T cells in long-lasting Graves disease. Arm-PCR of CDR3 regions and iRepertoire HTBI primers were the basis on which TCR beta libraries were built. MiXCR, applied by TCRdb to the multiplex PCR reads, yields one record per CDR3 protein. Seen here are 400,000 to 500,000 distinct CDR3 sequences, less than 20% observed once, and the top ten hold 23%. Noted time point: newly diagnosed GD, antithyroid drugs for less than 3 months. PBMCs were the source of the RNA used for TCR sequencing. These sequences were also reported in another study, on T cells in Graves' hyperthyroidism and ophthalmopathy.

The sequences come from peripheral blood mononuclear cells (PBMCs), collected at new diagnosis, from a patient treated with antithyroid drugs. The receptor set was obtained from a young woman with Graves disease.

This clonotype was seen more than once but under ten times. This may arise from a read error, as a much more abundant clone is one base away. The rearrangement joins TRBV2 to TRBJ2-5; D is undetermined. There are 14 residues in the CDR3. The germline CDR1 and CDR2 sequences are SNHLY and FYNNEI. Trimming shortened V by 6 bases and J by 3 bases, and 14 bases separated the two germline ends. The CDR3 bases are TGTGCCAGCAGACACGGCGTTGAGGAAGAGACCCAGTACTTC. Protein: CASRHGVEEETQYF.

At least ten counts were recorded for this clonotype. The rearrangement uses TRBV11-1 and TRBJ2-4, with D uncertain. With 5 bases removed from V and 5 bases from J, the gap between germline ends came to 7 bases. Germline V gene data show CDR1 as SGHAT and CDR2 as FQDESV (reference sequence). CDR3 length: 12 residues. CDR3 amino acids: CASSAQENIQYF. The CDR3 DNA reads as TGTGCCAGCAGCGCACAAGAAAACATTCAGTACTTC.

V and J are TRBV7-9 and TRBJ2-5; possibly TRBD1 or TRBD2 for D (6 bases each). This CDR3 is 15 amino acids long. Germline assignment: CDR1 SEHNR and CDR2 FQNEAQ (reference sequence). The germline V and J ends were trimmed by 5 bases and 5 bases, with 18 bases remaining between them. This CDR3 is CASSLSVPGAETQYF. In DNA form, the CDR3 reads TGTGCCAGCAGCCTTAGTGTACCGGGGGCCGAGACCCAGTACTTC.

Worth noting for this clonotype: This likely stems from a read error, as it lies one base from a far larger clone. The V and J genes are TRBV28 and TRBJ2-5; 14 positions match TRBD2. The V gene's germline CDR1 is MDHEN and CDR2 SYDVKM. The CDR3 consists of 17 residues. The V segment lost 6 bases and the J segment 11 bases; nucleotides outside the gene matches: 17. The CDR3 nucleotides read TGTGCCAGCAGCTATGGACTAGCGGGAGGAGGGTACAATGAGCAGTACTTC. Protein sequence: CASSYGLAGGGYNEQYF.

This clonotype is classed as medium-sized. This chain joins TRBV28 and TRBJ2-1, with 11 bases fitting TRBD2. V was clipped by 6 bases and J by 9 bases; unmatched bases: 10. This CDR3 has 15 amino acids. Germline values: CDR1 MDHEN, CDR2 SYDVKM. CDR3 DNA sequence: TGTGCCAGCAGCACCCTAGCGGGAGGAGTGAGTGAGCAGTTCTTC. Protein: CASSTLAGGVSEQFF.

This clonotype was counted many times. This chain connects TRBV3-1 to TRBJ2-3; D call uncertain. Looked up from germline, CDR1 is LGHDT and CDR2 is YNNKEL (reference sequence). This CDR3 comprises 13 residues. Deletions cut 6 bases from V and 1 base from J, with 8 bases between. CDR3 nucleotide sequence: TGTGCCAGCAGAACTGGCGGCACAGATACGCAGTATTTT. It yields the protein CASRTGGTDTQYF.

This clonotype was observed at least ten times. The chain employs TRBV3-1 and TRBJ1-2; TRBD1 might be the D (6 bases). The CDR3 length is 15 residues. Germline V gene data show CDR1 as LGHDT and CDR2 as YNNKEL (reference sequence). V lost 3 bases to trimming and J lost 3 bases, with 14 bases between them. The CDR3 DNA reads TGTGCCAGCAGCCAGGGACACGCAGCCGACTATGGCTACACCTTC. This translates into CASSQGHAADYGYTF.

The gene calls are TRBV7-3 and TRBJ1-1, with TRBD1 matching 10 bases. The CDR3 consists of 15 residues. Germline trimming cut 5 bases from V and 6 bases from J; bases unmatched to any gene: 9. CDR1 SGHTA and CDR2 FQGTGA come from the germline V gene. The CDR3 sequence: CASSTGQGRLAEAFF. As DNA, the CDR3 is TGTGCCAGCAGCACGGGACAGGGGAGACTGGCTGAAGCTTTCTTT.

This clonotype was observed at least ten times. The V and J genes are TRBV11-2 and TRBJ2-1, with D hard to call. Trimming cost V 0 bases and J 0 bases, with 6 bases left between them. The CDR3 loop spans 15 amino acids. CDR1 SGHAT and CDR2 FQNNGV come from the germline V gene. CDR3 nucleotides: TGTGCCAGCAGCTTAGAAACAACCTCCTACAATGAGCAGTTCTTC. Its translation: CASSLETTSYNEQFF. Filled out from reference TRBV11-2 and TRBJ2-1, the complete variable domain reads EAGVAQSPRYKIIEKRQSVAFWCNPISGHATLYWYQQILGQGPKLLIQFQNNGVVDDSQLPKDRFSAERLKGVDSTLKIQPAKLEDSAVYLCASSLETTSYNEQFFGPGTRLTVL.

This clonotype has ten or more counts. The chain is built from TRBV6-5 and TRBJ2-3; tentatively, D is TRBD2 (6 bases). This CDR3 is built from 14 residues. The germline gives CDR1 MNHEY, CDR2 SVGAGI. The V end lost 4 bases, the J end lost 2 bases, and 10 bases lay between the germline ends. Written as DNA, the CDR3 is TGTGCCAGCAGTTTAGCGGAACACACAGATACGCAGTATTTT. Encoded protein: CASSLAEHTDTQYF.

For this clonotype: A far larger clone is off by one base, so a read error is likely. V is TRBV7-9 and J is TRBJ2-1, with D tentatively TRBD1 (6 bases). V gave up 7 bases and J gave up 10 bases, with 14 bases separating them. CDR1 is SEHNR, CDR2 FQNEAQ, per germline (reference sequence). This CDR3 contains 12 residues. The CDR3 region is CASIGRGYEQFF. CDR3 sequence (DNA): TGTGCCAGCATCGGCAGGGGATACGAGCAGTTCTTC. The whole variable domain, remainder taken from reference TRBV7-9 and TRBJ2-1, is DTGVSQNPRHKITKRGQNVTFRCDPISEHNRLYWYRQTLGQGPEFLTYFQNEAQLEKSRLLSDRFSAERPKGSFSTLEIQRTEQGDSAMYLCASIGRGYEQFFGPGTRLTVL.

This clonotype was recorded at least ten times. V and J are TRBV2 and TRBJ2-3; TRBD1 matches at 9 bases. With 3 bases clipped from V and 4 bases from J, the junction kept 5 bases outside the gene matches. The CDR3 has 15 amino acids. Per the germline V gene, CDR1 is SNHLY and CDR2 is FYNNEI. CDR3 nucleotides: TGTGCCAGCAGTGATTATACAGGGGGCGCAGATACGCAGTATTTT. Its translation is CASSDYTGGADTQYF.

This clonotype was picked up many times. This sequence joins TRBV28 and TRBJ1-2, with D possibly TRBD1 on 5 matching bases. Trimming took 4 bases from V and 3 from J, leaving 18 bases between them. Germline values: CDR1 MDHEN, CDR2 SYDVKM. The length of the CDR3 is 16 residues. For the CDR3, the DNA is TGTGCCAGCAGTTATGTGGGAACAGGTCTAGACTATGGCTACACCTTC. Translated: CASSYVGTGLDYGYTF.

V is TRBV11-1 and J is TRBJ2-7; 10 bases are shared with TRBD2. CDR3 length equals 17 residues. Germline lookup yields CDR1 SGHAT and CDR2 FQDESV (reference sequence). J was trimmed by 2 bases and V by 5 bases; bases with no gene match: 12. CDR3 coding DNA: TGTGCCAGCAGCCCCCCCTCCGGGACTAGCGTCACCTACGAGCAGTACTTC. Encoded protein: CASSPPSGTSVTYEQYF.

Concerning this clonotype itself: With a much larger clone just one base away, this may be a read error. This sequence joins TRBV20-1 and TRBJ2-1, with TRBD1 as a possible D gene (6 bases). The CDR3 is 12 amino acids. CDR1 is DFQATT and CDR2 is SNEGSKA in the germline V gene (reference sequence). The DNA for the CDR3 is TGCTCACCCAGGGGATACTCCAATGAGCAGTTCTTC. This gives the protein CSPRGYSNEQFF.

The table lists this clonotype with a few counts. The V and J genes are TRBV3-1 and TRBJ2-7; D is unclear. The CDR3 has 13 residues. CDR1 and CDR2 from the germline V gene are LGHDT and YNNKEL (reference sequence). The V end was cut by 0 bases, the J end by 0 bases, with 3 bases between. The CDR3 nucleotides read TGTGCCAGCAGCCAAGAGGTCTCCTACGAGCAGTACTTC. Translating it yields CASSQEVSYEQYF.

The chain employs TRBV25-1 and TRBJ2-1; 9 bases agree with TRBD2. Germline V CDR1 and CDR2: MGHDK, SYGVNS. V shed 7 bases, J shed 10 bases, and the junction held 14 bases outside the gene matches. The CDR3 consists of 15 residues. CDR3 sequence (DNA): TGTGCCAGCACCCTACATGCTAGCGGGAAGGAGGAGCAGTTCTTC. Translating it yields CASTLHASGKEEQFF.

This clonotype was counted many times. V gene TRBV9 combines with J gene TRBJ2-1; 10 bases agree with TRBD2. With 0 bases clipped from V and 11 bases from J, the junction kept 11 bases outside the gene matches. CDR3 length: 16 residues. Germline CDR1 and CDR2: SGDLS and YYNGEE. Written as DNA, the CDR3 is TGTGCCAGCAGCGTAGCCAATGGGCTAGCGGGAGATCAGCAGTTCTTC. This codes for CASSVANGLAGDQQFF. The entire variable domain, with the rest obtained from reference TRBV9 and TRBJ2-1, is as follows: DSGVTQTPKHLITATGQRVTLRCSPRSGDLSVYWYQQSLDQGLQFLIQYYNGEERAKGNILERFSAQQFPDLHSELNLSSLELGDSALYFCASSVANGLAGDQQFFGPGTRLTVL.

The chain combines TRBV20-1 with TRBJ1-5, with 8 bases fitting TRBD1. The CDR3 is 15 residues long. Trimming cost V 3 bases and J 6 bases; bases outside gene matches: 10. Germline CDR1 is DFQATT and CDR2 is SNEGSKA (reference sequence). This chain's CDR3 is CSASGRGRVSQPQHF. In nucleotides, the CDR3 is TGCAGTGCTAGTGGCAGGGGGCGGGTTAGTCAGCCCCAGCATTTT.

Note on this clonotype: This clone may be a read error of a much larger clone one base away. The chain combines TRBV2 with TRBJ1-1, with D maybe TRBD1 (6 bases). This CDR3 is built from 15 residues. CDR1 SNHLY and CDR2 FYNNEI come from the germline V gene. V lost 5 bases and J lost 1, with 14 bases in between. This CDR3 is CASSSGALQNTEAFF. CDR3 sequence (DNA): TGTGCCAGCAGTTCGGGGGCTCTTCAGAACACTGAAGCTTTCTTT.

This clonotype was recorded only once. The chain has TRBV7-8 and TRBJ1-2; TRBD1 aligns across 8 bases. J lost 8 bases, V lost 5 bases, and 13 bases had no gene match. The CDR3 spans 15 residues. Germline V gene sequence: CDR1 SGHVS, CDR2 FQNEAQ. CDR3 in DNA: TGTGCCAGCAGCCCGAGGACAGGGCCCACAGGAGGCTACACCTTC. Translating gives CASSPRTGPTGGYTF.

The rearrangement joins TRBV13 to TRBJ2-5; D is uncertain. The germline V and J ends were trimmed by 5 bases and 5 bases, with 12 bases remaining between them. The CDR3 length is 13 residues. CDR1 and CDR2 (germline): PRHDT, FYEKMQ (reference sequence). CDR3 loop: CASSQTGDETQYF. In DNA, the CDR3 is TGTGCCAGCAGCCAGACGGGTGACGAGACCCAGTACTTC.

This clonotype was counted ten times or more. The rearrangement joins TRBV11-2 to TRBJ2-2; 7 bases are a match to TRBD2. This CDR3 spans 14 amino acids. Looked up from germline, CDR1 is SGHAT and CDR2 is FQNNGV. J was trimmed by 2 bases and V by 3 bases; bases with no gene match: 0. This chain's CDR3 is CASSLTSNTGELFF. In DNA form, the CDR3 reads TGTGCCAGCAGCTTGACTAGCAACACCGGGGAGCTGTTTTTT.

This clonotype was found many times. The chain joins TRBV7-9 to TRBJ2-2; D gene ambiguous. This CDR3 is built from 15 residues. Per the germline V gene, CDR1 is SEHNR and CDR2 is FQNEAQ (reference sequence). Trimming shortened V by 5 bases and J by 3 bases, and 13 bases separated the two germline ends. This chain's CDR3 is CASSPGAGYTGELFF. The CDR3 nucleotides are TGTGCCAGCAGCCCAGGTGCAGGATACACCGGGGAGCTGTTTTTT.

Details on this clonotype: A much larger clone differs from this one at a single base, so this may be a read error. The chain employs TRBV30 and TRBJ2-2; 9 nucleotides align to TRBD2. With 8 bases clipped from V and 1 base from J, the junction kept 8 bases outside the gene matches. The CDR3 consists of 15 residues. Looked up from germline, CDR1 is GTSNPN and CDR2 is SVGIG (reference sequence). In DNA, the CDR3 is TGTGCCAGGATGTTGCGGGAGGGGAACACCGGGGAGCTGTTTTTT. Protein sequence: CARMLREGNTGELFF.

The sample holds many counts of this clonotype. The J gene is TRBJ2-3, the V gene TRBV29-1; the D call may be TRBD1 or TRBD2 (5 bases each). Per the germline V gene, CDR1 is SQVTM and CDR2 is ANQGSEA. Trimming removed 4 bases at V and 0 bases at J, with 11 bases between. CDR3 length: 14 residues. CDR3 coding DNA: TGCAGCGTTGCCGGGGACGCTAGCACAGATACGCAGTATTTT. Encoded protein: CSVAGDASTDTQYF.